This passage covers 13 T cell receptor beta chains from one sample sequenced in a study of PD-1 blockade in classical Hodgkin lymphoma. Every patient was affected by relapse after autologous stem cell transplantation, while exposure to brentuximab vedotin was not uniform. The protocol was immunoSEQ multiplex PCR, while the TCRdb copy is restricted to in-frame clones and leaves out a portion. The data contain about 9,600 clones, 92% of them singletons. The sample in question was peripheral blood mononuclear cells (PBMCs), obtained at baseline. The receptor set was obtained from a human donor with classical Hodgkin lymphoma.

Only one count was recorded for this clone. This CDR3 reads CASSYIRDYPRETQYF. CDR3 DNA sequence: TGTGCCAGCAGTTATATCCGGGACTATCCCCGGGAGACCCAGTACTTC. The gene calls are TRBV7-6 and TRBJ2-5; TRBD2 matches at 7 bases. The CDR3 has 16 amino acids. J gave up 5 bases and V 6 bases, and 15 bases lay outside the gene matches. Germline assignment: CDR1 SGHVS and CDR2 FNYEAQ.

This clone was counted between two and nine times. This chain joins TRBV5-4 and TRBJ2-7, with a tentative D call TRBD2 (5 bases). The V gene's germline CDR1 is SGHNT and CDR2 YYREEE (reference sequence). Deletions cut 2 bases from V and 6 bases from J, with 9 bases between. This CDR3 has 12 amino acids. This CDR3 is CASSLVRGEQYF. CDR3 bases: TGTGCCAGCAGCTTAGTCCGGGGCGAGCAGTACTTC. The complete variable domain, with remaining parts taken from reference TRBV5-4 and TRBJ2-7, reads ETGVTQSPTHLIKTRGQQVTLRCSSQSGHNTVSWYQQALGQGPQFIFQYYREEENGRGNFPPRFSGLQFPNYSSELNVNALELDDSALYLCASSLVRGEQYFGPGTRLTVT.

This chain uses TRBV6-1 with TRBJ2-5; the D call may be TRBD1 or TRBD2 (5 bases each). From germline, CDR1 is MNHNS and CDR2 SASEGT. The CDR3 is made up of 14 amino acids. V lost 1 base and J 4 bases, leaving 10 bases between the germline ends. CDR3 DNA sequence: TGTGCCAGCAGTGAAGGTCGGGGCGGAGAGACCCAGTACTTC. Translated: CASSEGRGGETQYF.

The rearrangement uses TRBV28 and TRBJ1-4; D gene ambiguous. The V end was cut by 3 bases, the J end by 4 bases, with 0 bases between. Per the germline V gene, CDR1 is MDHEN and CDR2 is SYDVKM. This CDR3 is built from 11 residues. CDR3: CASSFNEKLFF. The CDR3 nucleotides read TGTGCCAGCAGTTTTAATGAAAAACTGTTTTTT. Together with reference TRBV28 and TRBJ1-4, the CDR3 gives the full variable domain: DVKVTQSSRYLVKRTGEKVFLECVQDMDHENMFWYRQDPGLGLRLIYFSYDVKMKEKGDIPEGYSVSREKKERFSLILESASTNQTSMYLCASSFNEKLFFGSGTQLSVL.

The V gene is TRBV10-2, the J gene TRBJ2-1; 11 nucleotides agree with TRBD1. Losses at the gene ends were 2 bases for V and 6 bases for J; bases not matched to a gene: 9. The CDR3 spans 17 residues. CDR1 and CDR2 from the germline V gene are WSHSY and SAAADI. CDR3 residues: CASSEPTGTGGRNEQFF. The CDR3 coding sequence is TGCGCCAGCAGTGAGCCAACCGGGACAGGGGGTCGCAATGAGCAGTTCTTC.

This sequence joins TRBV6-4 and TRBJ2-3; 9 bases fit TRBD2. The junction had 2 bases not matched to a gene; V was cut back by 4 bases and J by 0 bases. The germline gives CDR1 MRHNA, CDR2 SNTAGT. The CDR3 loop spans 15 amino acids. The CDR3 loop reads CASSASGASTDTQYF. Here the CDR3 DNA reads TGTGCCAGCAGTGCTAGCGGGGCTAGCACAGATACGCAGTATTTT.

The chain is built from TRBV11-2 and TRBJ1-6; 7 positions match TRBD1. The CDR3 is 17 amino acids. With V trimmed by 5 bases and J by 8 bases, 15 bases remained unmatched. Germline V gives CDR1 SGHAT, CDR2 FQNNGV. The CDR3 sequence is CASSPGVGGFKDSPLHF. In DNA, the CDR3 is TGTGCCAGCAGCCCCGGGGTAGGGGGCTTCAAGGATTCACCCCTCCACTTT.

This chain links TRBV7-6 with TRBJ2-7; D is unclear. Germline V lookup: CDR1 SGHVS, CDR2 FNYEAQ. CDR3 length equals 14 residues. Between the trimmed V and J ends, which lost 4 bases and 0 bases, there was a span of 10 bases. CDR3 region: CASSSARYSYEQYF. The CDR3 coding sequence is TGTGCCAGCAGCTCGGCCCGATACTCCTACGAGCAGTACTTC.

The V and J genes are TRBV9 and TRBJ2-3; a weak D match, TRBD2 (7 bases). V dropped 2 bases and J dropped 2 bases, with 18 bases sitting between them. The germline V gene encodes CDR1 SGDLS and CDR2 YYNGEE. This CDR3 is 17 amino acids long. The CDR3 is CASSVLSGGALTDTQYF. The CDR3 DNA is TGTGCCAGCAGCGTCTTGTCTGGGGGGGCCCTCACAGATACGCAGTATTTT.

V gene TRBV21-1 combines with J gene TRBJ1-4. TRBV21-1 is deemed a pseudogene. The CDR3 is 16 residues long. The CDR3 sequence is CASSKGIQDCNEKLFF. CDR3 nucleotides: TGTGCCAGCAGCAAAGGGATTCAAGATTGTAATGAAAAACTGTTTTTT.

The rearrangement joins TRBV9 to TRBJ2-5, with D possibly being TRBD1 (6 bases). Between the trimmed V and J ends, which lost 4 bases and 6 bases, there was a span of 25 bases. Per the germline V gene, CDR1 is SGDLS and CDR2 is YYNGEE. The CDR3 length is 17 residues. For the CDR3, the DNA is TGTGCCAGCAGCCCTCAAAGAGGGACCCAGGGGCCTCAGACCCAGTACTTC. This translates into CASSPQRGTQGPQTQYF.

This chain uses TRBV2 with TRBJ2-7; D is perhaps TRBD1 (6 bases). Trimming cost V 6 bases and J 0 bases, with 6 bases left between them. Germline V gives CDR1 SNHLY, CDR2 FYNNEI. The CDR3 sequence is 12 residues long. CDR3: CASRQGSYEQYF. CDR3 bases: TGTGCCAGCAGACAGGGCTCCTACGAGCAGTACTTC.

V gene TRBV6-4 combines with J gene TRBJ2-3; TRBD2 aligns across 7 bases. The CDR3 spans 14 residues. Germline V gives CDR1 MRHNA, CDR2 SNTAGT. V lost 2 bases, J lost 6 bases, and 5 bases stayed unmatched. CDR3 protein: CASSDRAGVDTQYF. CDR3 DNA sequence: TGTGCCAGCAGTGACCGGGCGGGAGTCGATACGCAGTATTTT.